The rows below give T cell receptor beta chains drawn from one sample of a study of cytomegalovirus exposure and HLA in healthy donors. Data came from immunoSEQ multiplex PCR; TCRdb stores just in-frame clones and leaves some out. The table includes about 130,000 clones, 84% detected once. The sequencing sample was made of PBMCs. Source of these receptors: a young woman in good health and CMV-seropositive. The CDR3 runs from the conserved cysteine through the conserved F or W. D genes are given only for firm matches. The listing skips clone size in some rows; elsewhere it reads once, few, many or a size class.

d_call: TRBD1
j_call: TRBJ1-3
clone_size: -
v_call: TRBV5-4
cdr3_length: 15
cdr3_nt: TGTGCCAGCAGACTCGGGACAGACTCTGGAAACACCATATATTTT
cdr3_aa: CASRLGTDSGNTIYF

d_call: TRBD2
j_call: TRBJ2-3
clone_size: -
v_call: TRBV6-5
cdr3_length: 16
cdr3_nt: TGTGCCAGCAGTTTCACTAGCGGGGGGCCGTCAGATACGCAGTATTTT
cdr3_aa: CASSFTSGGPSDTQYF

d_call: TRBD1
j_call: TRBJ1-1
clone_size: -
v_call: TRBV7-8
cdr3_length: 12
cdr3_nt: TGTGCCAGCAGCTCTCAGACAGGGGAAGCTTTCTTT
cdr3_aa: CASSSQTGEAFF

d_call: TRBD2
j_call: TRBJ2-4
clone_size: -
v_call: TRBV5-6
cdr3_length: 17
cdr3_nt: TGTGCCAGCAGCTTAGGACTAGCGGGGGTAGCCAAAAACATTCAGTACTTC
cdr3_aa: CASSLGLAGVAKNIQYF

d_call: TRBD1
j_call: TRBJ2-2
clone_size: -
v_call: TRBV2
cdr3_length: 14
cdr3_nt: TGTGCCAGCAGGCCTACAGGGGTCACCGGGGAGCTGTTTTTT
cdr3_aa: CASRPTGVTGELFF

d_call: TRBD1
j_call: TRBJ1-2
clone_size: few
v_call: TRBV19
cdr3_length: 12
cdr3_nt: TGTGCCAGTAGTAGACAGGGGAACGGCTACACCTTC
cdr3_aa: CASSRQGNGYTF

d_call: -
j_call: TRBJ2-7
clone_size: -
v_call: TRBV14
cdr3_length: 13
cdr3_nt: TGTGCCAGCAGACCAACTAGCTCCTACGAGCAGTACTTC
cdr3_aa: CASRPTSSYEQYF

d_call: TRBD2
j_call: TRBJ2-2
clone_size: -
v_call: TRBV4-2
cdr3_length: 17
cdr3_nt: TGTGCCAGCAGCCAAACTAGCGGGGGGGCGTTCACCGGGGAGCTGTTTTTT
cdr3_aa: CASSQTSGGAFTGELFF

d_call: -
j_call: TRBJ2-6
clone_size: -
v_call: TRBV2
cdr3_length: 15
cdr3_nt: TGTGCCAGCATTCTATCTAGCTCTGGGGCCAACGTCCTGACTTTC
cdr3_aa: CASILSSSGANVLTF

d_call: -
j_call: TRBJ1-3
clone_size: -
v_call: TRBV19
cdr3_length: 12
cdr3_nt: TGTGCCAGTATAGCCACTGGAAACACCATATATTTT
cdr3_aa: CASIATGNTIYF

d_call: -
j_call: TRBJ2-3
clone_size: few
v_call: TRBV10-3
cdr3_length: 16
cdr3_nt: TGTGCCATCAGTGATCAGGGGGGTGATAGCACAGATACGCAGTATTTT
cdr3_aa: CAISDQGGDSTDTQYF

d_call: -
j_call: TRBJ2-5
clone_size: -
v_call: TRBV5-1
cdr3_length: 13
cdr3_nt: TGCGCCAGCAGCTTCGGGAACCAAGAGACCCAGTACTTC
cdr3_aa: CASSFGNQETQYF

d_call: -
j_call: TRBJ1-6
clone_size: -
v_call: TRBV28
cdr3_length: 16
cdr3_nt: TGTGCCAGCAAATCTACAGAAAGCTCCTATAATTCACCCCTCCACTTT
cdr3_aa: CASKSTESSYNSPLHF

d_call: -
j_call: TRBJ1-1
clone_size: -
v_call: TRBV6-1
cdr3_length: 13
cdr3_nt: TGTGCCAGCAGTATATCCCGGAACACTGAAGCTTTCTTT
cdr3_aa: CASSISRNTEAFF

d_call: TRBD2
j_call: TRBJ2-5
clone_size: -
v_call: TRBV6-6
cdr3_length: 13
cdr3_nt: TGTGCCAGCAGGGGAGAGCGGGGAGAGACCCAGTACTTC
cdr3_aa: CASRGERGETQYF

d_call: -
j_call: TRBJ2-7
clone_size: once
v_call: TRBV4-2
cdr3_length: 15
cdr3_nt: TGTGCCAGCAGCTGGGCCGGGACTCCGACCTACGAGCAGTACTTC
cdr3_aa: CASSWAGTPTYEQYF

d_call: -
j_call: TRBJ1-6
clone_size: -
v_call: TRBV19
cdr3_length: 13
cdr3_nt: TGTGCCAGTAGTAGCCGGGAGTCTTCACCCCTCCACTTT
cdr3_aa: CASSSRESSPLHF

d_call: -
j_call: TRBJ2-3
clone_size: -
v_call: TRBV5-1
cdr3_length: 14
cdr3_nt: TGCGCCAGCCTCGTGGGCGACCGCACAGATACGCAGTATTTT
cdr3_aa: CASLVGDRTDTQYF

d_call: -
j_call: TRBJ2-2
clone_size: -
v_call: TRBV23-1
cdr3_length: 16
cdr3_nt: TGCGCCAGCAGTCAGAGGGGGACGACGAACACCGGGGAGCTGTTTTTT
cdr3_aa: CASSQRGTTNTGELFF

d_call: TRBD2
j_call: TRBJ2-1
clone_size: -
v_call: TRBV27
cdr3_length: 14
cdr3_nt: TGTGCCAGCAGGGGACCGGCTGCGGGGGGTTATACGTTCTTC
cdr3_aa: CASRGPAAGGYTFF

d_call: TRBD2
j_call: TRBJ2-7
clone_size: -
v_call: TRBV6-5
cdr3_length: 13
cdr3_nt: TGTGCCAGCAGTCCCGGGAGGGCATCCGAGCAGTACTTC
cdr3_aa: CASSPGRASEQYF

d_call: TRBD2
j_call: TRBJ2-7
clone_size: once
v_call: TRBV25-1
cdr3_length: 16
cdr3_nt: TGTGCCAGCAGTATGCCGGGGGGGCGGGGAACCTACGAGCAGTACTTC
cdr3_aa: CASSMPGGRGTYEQYF

d_call: -
j_call: TRBJ1-1
clone_size: -
v_call: TRBV5-1
cdr3_length: 13
cdr3_nt: TGCGCCAGCGCCCCTCCCGGGAACACTGAAGCTTTCTTT
cdr3_aa: CASAPPGNTEAFF

d_call: -
j_call: TRBJ2-1
clone_size: -
v_call: TRBV7-9
cdr3_length: 16
cdr3_nt: TGTGCCAGCAGCCCCGCCGGGACTCAGCTTTACAATGAGCAGTTCTTC
cdr3_aa: CASSPAGTQLYNEQFF

d_call: TRBD1
j_call: TRBJ2-1
clone_size: few
v_call: TRBV11-3
cdr3_length: 17
cdr3_nt: TGTGCCAGCAGCTTAGGGGAGGGGGACAGGGCCTACAATGAGCAGTTCTTC
cdr3_aa: CASSLGEGDRAYNEQFF

d_call: -
j_call: TRBJ2-7
clone_size: -
v_call: TRBV6-7
cdr3_length: 12
cdr3_nt: TGTGCCTTCAGACGGAGGTCCTACGAGCAGTACTTC
cdr3_aa: CAFRRRSYEQYF

d_call: -
j_call: TRBJ1-2
clone_size: -
v_call: TRBV19
cdr3_length: 17
cdr3_nt: TGTGCCAGTAGTATAGCCCTATTTCCCGATTCGGGCTATGGCTACACCTTC
cdr3_aa: CASSIALFPDSGYGYTF

d_call: -
j_call: TRBJ2-6
clone_size: -
v_call: TRBV7-9
cdr3_length: 17
cdr3_nt: TGTGCCAGCAGCTTAGGGGCCCAGGGCCTTGGGGCCAACGTCCTGACTTTC
cdr3_aa: CASSLGAQGLGANVLTF

d_call: -
j_call: TRBJ2-7
clone_size: -
v_call: TRBV7-9
cdr3_length: 13
cdr3_nt: TGTGCCAGCAGCTTAGAAGAGAACTACGAGCAGTACTTC
cdr3_aa: CASSLEENYEQYF

d_call: -
j_call: TRBJ2-1
clone_size: once
v_call: TRBV14
cdr3_length: 14
cdr3_nt: TGTGCCAGCAGCCGCACCTACGGGGGTGCACGGCAGTTCTTC
cdr3_aa: CASSRTYGGARQFF

d_call: -
j_call: TRBJ2-1
clone_size: -
v_call: TRBV6-1
cdr3_length: 12
cdr3_nt: TGTGCCAGCACCCAGACTTACAATGAGCAGTTCTTC
cdr3_aa: CASTQTYNEQFF

d_call: -
j_call: TRBJ2-7
clone_size: -
v_call: TRBV5-1
cdr3_length: 15
cdr3_nt: TGCGCCAGCAGGATCGGAGGGGATCTTCACTACGAGCAGTACTTC
cdr3_aa: CASRIGGDLHYEQYF

d_call: -
j_call: TRBJ2-3
clone_size: -
v_call: TRBV16
cdr3_length: 15
cdr3_nt: TGTGCCAGCAGCCAATCGAGGCTGAGCACAGATACGCAGTATTTT
cdr3_aa: CASSQSRLSTDTQYF

d_call: -
j_call: TRBJ2-7
clone_size: once
v_call: TRBV14
cdr3_length: 12
cdr3_nt: TGTGCCAGCAGCCAGGGACTCTACGAGCAGTACTTC
cdr3_aa: CASSQGLYEQYF

d_call: -
j_call: TRBJ2-1
clone_size: -
v_call: TRBV7-9
cdr3_length: 14
cdr3_nt: TGTGCCAGCAGCTTATCGGGCGGGGACAATGAGCAGTTCTTC
cdr3_aa: CASSLSGGDNEQFF

d_call: -
j_call: TRBJ2-1
clone_size: -
v_call: TRBV11-3
cdr3_length: 13
cdr3_nt: TGTGCCAGCAGCTCACGGAGAGACAATGAGCAGTTCTTC
cdr3_aa: CASSSRRDNEQFF

d_call: -
j_call: TRBJ2-1
clone_size: -
v_call: TRBV29-1
cdr3_length: 13
cdr3_nt: TGCAGCGTTGAAGATCCAGGGTACAATGAGCAGTTCTTC
cdr3_aa: CSVEDPGYNEQFF

d_call: TRBD2
j_call: TRBJ2-2
clone_size: -
v_call: TRBV5-1
cdr3_length: 20
cdr3_nt: TGCGCCAGCAGCCCGGGTCCCATGCTAGCGGGGGGATCGAACACCGGGGAGCTGTTTTTT
cdr3_aa: CASSPGPMLAGGSNTGELFF

d_call: -
j_call: TRBJ1-6
clone_size: few
v_call: TRBV18
cdr3_length: 15
cdr3_nt: TGTGCCAGCTCACCGTGGACAGACATAAATTCACCCCTCCACTTT
cdr3_aa: CASSPWTDINSPLHF

d_call: TRBD2
j_call: TRBJ2-1
clone_size: few
v_call: TRBV5-1
cdr3_length: 15
cdr3_nt: TGCGCCAGCAGCGCACTAGCGGGGGGGTCAAATGAGCAGTTCTTC
cdr3_aa: CASSALAGGSNEQFF

d_call: -
j_call: TRBJ1-3
clone_size: -
v_call: TRBV27
cdr3_length: 16
cdr3_nt: TGTGCCAGCAGTTTGTCCCCGGGATTGGGAGGAAACACCATATATTTT
cdr3_aa: CASSLSPGLGGNTIYF

d_call: -
j_call: TRBJ1-5
clone_size: -
v_call: TRBV6-1
cdr3_length: 13
cdr3_nt: TGTGCCAGCAGTGAACGGGGCAATCAGCCCCAGCATTTT
cdr3_aa: CASSERGNQPQHF

d_call: -
j_call: TRBJ2-3
clone_size: few
v_call: TRBV15
cdr3_length: 12
cdr3_nt: TGTGCCACCAGCAGAGATCGGGTTACGCAGTATTTT
cdr3_aa: CATSRDRVTQYF

d_call: -
j_call: TRBJ2-7
clone_size: many
v_call: TRBV25-1
cdr3_length: 13
cdr3_nt: TGTGCCAGCAGTGATAAAGGGAGAGGCGAGCAGTACTTC
cdr3_aa: CASSDKGRGEQYF

d_call: -
j_call: TRBJ1-5
clone_size: few
v_call: TRBV6-5
cdr3_length: 13
cdr3_nt: TGTGCCAGCAATCCGCCAGGAGGACAGCCCCAGCATTTT
cdr3_aa: CASNPPGGQPQHF

d_call: -
j_call: TRBJ2-5
clone_size: -
v_call: TRBV5-6
cdr3_length: 14
cdr3_nt: TGTGCCAGCAGCGCACCGGGAGAGGGGGAGACCCAGTACTTC
cdr3_aa: CASSAPGEGETQYF

d_call: -
j_call: TRBJ2-5
clone_size: -
v_call: TRBV4-1
cdr3_length: 13
cdr3_nt: TGCGCCAGCAGCCAAGAGCGAGAGAGGACCCAGTACTTC
cdr3_aa: CASSQERERTQYF

d_call: -
j_call: TRBJ1-4
clone_size: -
v_call: TRBV27
cdr3_length: 17
cdr3_nt: TGTGCCAGCAGTTCGTATACAGGGAGGGTCACTAATGAAAAACTGTTTTTT
cdr3_aa: CASSSYTGRVTNEKLFF

d_call: -
j_call: TRBJ1-2
clone_size: -
v_call: TRBV28
cdr3_length: 11
cdr3_nt: TGTGCCAGCAGGGGGCCCTATGGCTACACCTTC
cdr3_aa: CASRGPYGYTF

d_call: TRBD2
j_call: TRBJ2-3
clone_size: once
v_call: TRBV9
cdr3_length: 15
cdr3_nt: TGTGCCAGCAGCGGTAGCGGGGGGGCGGGGGATACGCAGTATTTT
cdr3_aa: CASSGSGGAGDTQYF

d_call: TRBD1
j_call: TRBJ1-2
clone_size: -
v_call: TRBV7-2
cdr3_length: 14
cdr3_nt: TGTGCCAGCAGCCAACGACAGGGTTGGAAGGGCTACACCTTC
cdr3_aa: CASSQRQGWKGYTF

d_call: -
j_call: TRBJ1-5
clone_size: -
v_call: TRBV28
cdr3_length: 14
cdr3_nt: TGTGCCAGCAGTCTCCAAAACACCAATCAGCCCCAGCATTTT
cdr3_aa: CASSLQNTNQPQHF

d_call: TRBD1
j_call: TRBJ2-7
clone_size: -
v_call: TRBV28
cdr3_length: 14
cdr3_nt: TGTGCCAGCAGTTCCGGGACAGGGTACAACGAGCAGTACTTC
cdr3_aa: CASSSGTGYNEQYF

d_call: TRBD1
j_call: TRBJ1-4
clone_size: -
v_call: TRBV5-6
cdr3_length: 15
cdr3_nt: TGTGCCAGCAGCCCGGGACAGGCGAGGAATGAAAAACTGTTTTTT
cdr3_aa: CASSPGQARNEKLFF

d_call: -
j_call: TRBJ2-2
clone_size: -
v_call: TRBV4-1
cdr3_length: 15
cdr3_nt: TGCGCCAGCAGCCGGTTCAGGTCGAGTACCGGGGAGCTGTTTTTT
cdr3_aa: CASSRFRSSTGELFF

d_call: TRBD2
j_call: TRBJ2-3
clone_size: once
v_call: TRBV6-7
cdr3_length: 17
cdr3_nt: TGTGCCAGCAGTTATGGAACTAGCGGGGGCCTTAGGGATACGCAGTATTTT
cdr3_aa: CASSYGTSGGLRDTQYF

d_call: -
j_call: TRBJ1-1
clone_size: -
v_call: TRBV11-2
cdr3_length: 18
cdr3_nt: TGTGCCAGCAGCTTCAAGACAGCCTGGTTTAAAGCGAACACTGAAGCTTTCTTT
cdr3_aa: CASSFKTAWFKANTEAFF